These 22 T cell receptor beta chains share one sample of origin, sequenced in a study of regulatory T cells in long-lasting Graves disease. Described time point: newly diagnosed GD, antithyroid drugs for less than 3 months. PBMC-extracted RNA yielded the TCR library. Combining iRepertoire HTBI primers with Arm-PCR of CDR3 regions, the authors built TCR beta libraries. TCRdb recomputed calls from the multiplex PCR reads with MiXCR, one row per CDR3 protein. This sample has roughly 380,000 distinct CDR3 sequences, with over 15% found just once. The sample was also linked to a second study, of T cells in Graves' hyperthyroidism and ophthalmopathy.

This specimen was peripheral blood mononuclear cells (PBMCs), taken at new diagnosis, from a patient treated with antithyroid drugs. These receptor sequences come from a man aged 40-49 years with Graves disease.

This clonotype was seen many times. CDR3 coding DNA: TGCAGCGTCACAGTCAGGGGGCGACAAGAGACCCAGTACTTC. This sequence encodes CSVTVRGRQETQYF. The chain joins TRBV29-1 to TRBJ2-5; 8 bases match TRBD1. V lost 6 bases to trimming and J lost 2 bases; unmatched junction nucleotides: 8. Germline CDR1 SQVTM, CDR2 ANQGSEA. The CDR3 is 14 residues long.

This clonotype was picked up one time. Just one base apart from a much larger clone, this may be a read error. This chain links TRBV7-2 with TRBJ2-3; TRBD2 is a possible D gene (5 bases). V was pared by 6 bases and J by 0 bases, with 7 bases between. This CDR3 has 13 residues. The germline V gene has CDR1 SGHTA and CDR2 FQGNSA. The CDR3 DNA sequence: TGTGCCAGCAGGCGGACTAGCACAGATACGCAGTATTTT. Protein product: CASRRTSTDTQYF.

CDR3 in amino acids: CASSLAGRVDEKLFF. CDR3 nucleotide sequence: TGTGCCAGCAGTTTAGCGGGGAGGGTTGATGAAAAACTGTTTTTT. The chain has TRBV12-3 or TRBV12-4 and TRBJ1-4; D unresolved. V was pared by 0 bases and J by 6 bases, with 11 bases between. CDR3 length: 15 residues.

The V gene is TRBV7-3, the J gene TRBJ2-2; D not certain. The length of the CDR3 is 14 residues. The germline V gene has CDR1 SGHTA and CDR2 FQGTGA. V lost 6 bases and J lost 6, with 14 bases in between. The CDR3 coding sequence is TGTGCCAGCAGAACCGGACCGACGGCCGGGGAGCTGTTTTTT. This translates into CASRTGPTAGELFF.

A few counts support this clonotype. The V and J genes are TRBV11-2 and TRBJ1-4, with D uncertain. Germline V gene lookup returns CDR1 SGHAT and CDR2 FQNNGV. This CDR3 has 14 residues. V was cut by 2 bases and J by 5 bases, with 9 bases left in between. Here the CDR3 DNA reads TGTGCCAGCAGCTTACAAAATGAAAATGAAAAACTGTTTTTT. It codes for CASSLQNENEKLFF.

This clonotype was picked up many times. In DNA, the CDR3 is TGCAGTGCGCGGGACAGCATCACTGAAGCTTTCTTT. Amino acids: CSARDSITEAFF. The V and J genes are TRBV20-1 and TRBJ1-1, with 7 bases lining up with TRBD1. V lost 6 bases to trimming and J lost 4 bases; unmatched junction nucleotides: 5. CDR3 length equals 12 residues. The germline gives CDR1 DFQATT, CDR2 SNEGSKA (reference sequence).

This clonotype was seen a handful of times. The chain combines TRBV27 with TRBJ2-7; tentatively, D is TRBD1 or TRBD2 (5 bases each). With 4 bases removed from V and 7 bases from J, the gap between germline ends came to 17 bases. The CDR3 is 14 amino acids. Germline lookup yields CDR1 MNHEY and CDR2 SMNVEV (reference sequence). Here the CDR3 reads CASSSNGALSEQYF. CDR3 nucleotides: TGTGCCAGCAGTTCCAACGGGGCCCTTTCGGAGCAGTACTTC.

The genes are TRBV19 and TRBJ2-3; unclear D gene. The CDR3 extends over 14 amino acids. The germline V gene encodes CDR1 LNHDA and CDR2 SQIVND (reference sequence). V lost 3 bases and J 0 bases, leaving 7 bases between the germline ends. CDR3: CASSMGPSTDTQYF. CDR3 in DNA: TGTGCCAGTAGTATGGGCCCGAGCACAGATACGCAGTATTTT.

The CDR3, as DNA: TGTGCCACCAGCAGGACTAGGGTGAGCTCTGGGGCCAACGTCCTGACTTTC. It yields the protein CATSRTRVSSGANVLTF. The chain is built from TRBV15 and TRBJ2-6; a weak D match, TRBD2 (6 bases). V lost 3 bases and J 0 bases, leaving 12 bases between the germline ends. This CDR3 has 17 amino acids. In germline, CDR1 is LNHNV, CDR2 YYDKDF (reference sequence).

The chain carries TRBV6-2 or TRBV6-3 and TRBJ2-7, with 9 bases lining up with TRBD1. The V gene end was trimmed by 0 bases and the J gene end by 1 base; junction bases not matched to a gene: 7. CDR3 length: 17 amino acids. Germline V lookup: CDR1 MNHEY, CDR2 SVGEGT. CDR3 DNA sequence: TGTGCCAGCAGTTACTCGGTAGGGGGACAGGGTTCCTACGAGCAGTACTTC. Its protein product is CASSYSVGGQGSYEQYF.

For this clonotype: This may arise from a read error, as a much more abundant clone is one base away. The rearrangement links TRBV11-2 to TRBJ1-1; D is ambiguous. Germline V gene lookup returns CDR1 SGHAT and CDR2 FQNNGV. The CDR3 extends over 14 amino acids. The CDR3 DNA reads TGTGTCAGCAGCTTAGTCTCGGTGGGCACTGAAGCTTTCTTT. It specifies CVSSLVSVGTEAFF.

The chain couples TRBV6-5 to TRBJ2-2; tentatively, D is TRBD2 (5 bases). Germline V gene sequence: CDR1 MNHEY, CDR2 SVGAGI. The CDR3 spans 15 residues. V was shortened by 0 bases and J by 9 bases, with 14 bases between the two germline ends. The CDR3 is CASSYSNNPSRELFF. Here the CDR3 DNA reads TGTGCCAGCAGTTACTCGAATAATCCTAGCCGGGAGCTGTTTTTT.

This clonotype was counted between two and nine times. V and J are TRBV5-1 and TRBJ2-2; perhaps TRBD1 as D (6 bases). The CDR3 loop spans 16 amino acids. V gave up 7 bases and J gave up 4 bases, with 20 bases separating them. The germline CDR1 and CDR2 sequences are SGHRS and YFSETQ. CDR3 DNA: TGCGCCAGCGGAATACCGGTTGGGGGCTCCACCGGGGAGCTGTTTTTT. Its translation: CASGIPVGGSTGELFF. Supplemented by reference TRBV5-1 and TRBJ2-2, the full variable domain reads KAGVTQTPRYLIKTRGQQVTLSCSPISGHRSVSWYQQTPGQGLQFLFEYFSETQRNKGNFPGRFSGRQFSNSRSEMNVSTLELGDSALYLCASGIPVGGSTGELFFGEGSRLTVL.

This chain connects TRBV7-2 to TRBJ2-1; 9 bases are a match to TRBD1. CDR1 and CDR2 from the germline V gene are SGHTA and FQGNSA. Trimming at V came to 7 bases and at J to 5 bases, leaving 9 bases not matched to a gene. CDR3 length: 15 amino acids. DNA of the CDR3: TGTGCCAGCACCGAAAACAGGGGGCAGCACAATGAGCAGTTCTTC. This encodes CASTENRGQHNEQFF.

The chain joins TRBV10-3 to TRBJ2-3; TRBD1 matches at 7 bases. V trimming: 3 bases; J trimming: 9 bases; junction bases outside the gene matches: 6. This CDR3 has 13 amino acids. Germline CDR1 ENHRY, CDR2 SYGVKD. CDR3 sequence reads: CAISDRDSETQYF. In nucleotides, the CDR3 is TGTGCCATCAGTGACCGGGACAGTGAAACGCAGTATTTT.

The chain couples TRBV27 to TRBJ1-2; maybe TRBD1 (6 bases). The CDR3 sequence is 14 residues long. The V and J ends lost 6 bases and 6 bases respectively, with 17 bases between them. Germline V gene lookup returns CDR1 MNHEY and CDR2 SMNVEV (reference sequence). The CDR3 nucleotides read TGTGCCAGCAGCCCCACAGGGTTTACGAATGGCTACACCTTC. This translates into CASSPTGFTNGYTF.

There are many counts of this clonotype. This chain uses TRBV5-1 with TRBJ2-1; 8 bases match TRBD2. The CDR3 sequence is 16 residues long. The V and J ends lost 0 bases and 7 bases, in that order; junction bases with no gene match: 9. Germline CDR1 SGHRS, CDR2 YFSETQ. CDR3 nucleotide sequence: TGCGCCAGCAGCTTGGAGGACGGGGGGGCCGGGAATGAGCAGTTCTTC. It is translated as CASSLEDGGAGNEQFF. Variable domain in full (rest from reference TRBV5-1 and TRBJ2-1): KAGVTQTPRYLIKTRGQQVTLSCSPISGHRSVSWYQQTPGQGLQFLFEYFSETQRNKGNFPGRFSGRQFSNSRSEMNVSTLELGDSALYLCASSLEDGGAGNEQFFGPGTRLTVL.

The CDR3 nucleotides are TGCAGTGCTTCCGGACTCCTCTATAATTCACCCCTCCACTTT. It is translated as CSASGLLYNSPLHF. The chain has TRBV20-1 and TRBJ1-6; the D is unclear. The V gene's germline CDR1 is DFQATT and CDR2 SNEGSKA (reference sequence). The CDR3 contains 14 residues. V shed 5 bases and J shed 3 bases, with 11 bases lying between them.

This clonotype was detected ten times or more. The J gene is TRBJ2-3, the V gene TRBV20-1; D is perhaps TRBD2 (5 bases). The germline CDR1 and CDR2 sequences are DFQATT and SNEGSKA (reference sequence). The V end lost 3 bases, the J end lost 2 bases, and 15 bases lay between the germline ends. The CDR3 is 15 amino acids. The CDR3 DNA sequence: TGCAGTGCTAGTGGCGGGTTCGGGTACACAGATACGCAGTATTTT. Translating gives CSASGGFGYTDTQYF.

This clonotype came up a few times. The chain employs TRBV5-1 and TRBJ1-2; the D is unclear. The CDR3 has 13 amino acids. From germline, CDR1 is SGHRS and CDR2 YFSETQ. Trimming pared 2 bases from V and 8 bases from J, leaving 13 bases between. The CDR3: CASSLGSSWGYTF. DNA of the CDR3: TGCGCCAGCAGCTTAGGTTCGAGTTGGGGCTACACCTTC.

This clonotype was recorded many times. The V gene is TRBV2, the J gene TRBJ1-6; 7 bases line up with TRBD1. The CDR3 is 14 amino acids. After removal of 5 bases from V and 9 bases from J, the junction contained 7 bases not matched to a gene. The germline CDR1 and CDR2 sequences are SNHLY and FYNNEI. CDR3 sequence: CASSRDRSISPLHF. The DNA of the CDR3 is TGTGCCAGCAGTAGGGACAGATCGATTTCACCCCTCCACTTT.

The V gene is TRBV15, the J gene TRBJ1-5; D gene uncertain. The CDR3 consists of 13 residues. V shed 1 base and J shed 0 bases, with 1 base lying between them. Germline lookup yields CDR1 LNHNV and CDR2 YYDKDF (reference sequence). The CDR3 reads CATSRASNQPQHF. CDR3 DNA sequence: TGTGCCACCAGCAGAGCTAGCAATCAGCCCCAGCATTTT.